The TCR beta chain under discussion was sequenced for a study of metastatic and nonmetastatic thyroid tumors. Study-level information: Repertoires of blood and of tissue (tumor or nodule) from malignant and benign thyroid patients were compared.

This clone was found many times. What it binds is not known. The CDR3 runs 15 residues. With 4 bases clipped from V and 5 bases from J, the junction kept 7 bases outside the gene matches. Germline CDR1 is MDHEN and CDR2 is SYDVKM. Findings and caveats of the study: Significantly higher TCR beta diversity was reportedly seen in malignant thyroid tumors than benign nodules, in blood and tumor.

With MiXCR, TCRdb called clones anew from the PCR reads. The table shows fewer than 40,000 clones, with 20% to 25% occurring only once. Patients underwent thyroid surgery, and none had received any treatment before it. Specimen: blood. The TCR comes from a female donor with papillary thyroid cancer or a benign thyroid nodule (not recorded which). Some clones in this sample may be carry-over from other donors' samples. This chain uses TRBV28 with TRBJ2-5, with 10 bases that match TRBD1. The CDR3: CASSSRDRGRETQYF. CDR3 bases: TGTGCCAGCAGTTCCCGGGACAGGGGTAGGGAGACCCAGTACTTC.